This T cell receptor (beta chain) originates from a study of regulatory T cells in long-lasting Graves disease. The CDR3 runs to 14 residues. V lost 3 bases, J lost 8 bases, and 9 bases stayed unmatched. Germline lookup yields CDR1 MNHEY and CDR2 SMNVEV (reference sequence). For TCR beta, libraries came from iRepertoire HTBI primers and Arm-PCR of CDR3 regions. TCRdb re-analysed the multiplex PCR reads in MiXCR, keeping a single row per CDR3 protein. The sample holds under 450,000 distinct CDR3 sequences, roughly 16% seen once. This clonotype has a count of ten or more. Regarding time point: newly diagnosed GD, antithyroid drugs for less than 3 months. The TCR library was made from RNA extracted from PBMCs. One endocrinology department in Xi'an, China, was where patients came from. Another study also made use of these data, one on T cells in Graves' hyperthyroidism and ophthalmopathy.

The chain uses TRBV27 and TRBJ1-2; 7 nucleotides agree with TRBD1. This receptor was obtained from a young woman with Graves disease. The sequencing here drew on peripheral blood mononuclear cells (PBMCs), taken at new diagnosis, from a patient treated with antithyroid drugs. CDR3 in amino acids: CASSFVEGASGYTF. In nucleotides, the CDR3 is TGTGCCAGCAGTTTTGTCGAGGGGGCGTCAGGCTACACCTTC.